This T cell receptor (beta chain) came from a study of blood T cell repertoires in COVID-19 (dated by TCRdb to about 2020). Study-wide context: Samples covering the acute and convalescent phases of COVID-19 were provided by collaborators in the United States, Italy and Spain. The material from the prospective study consisted of cDNA or gDNA derived from T cells, B-cell-depleted T cells, or PBMCs. Where HLA class I and class II types were available, the types were taken from metadata supplied by the sample provider, not from assay-based typing. The dataset comprised deeply sampled blood TCRbeta repertoires from subjects exposed to, actively infected with, or recovered from COVID-19. A de-identified subject ID, COVID-19 status, age in years and sex were almost always included in the sample metadata. The repertoires were released in a freely available public database intended as a resource for research on the immune response to SARS-CoV-2. Samples were obtained from the ongoing ImmuneRACE study (first 160 participants) and from some 1,200 subjects provided by 6 global collaborators.

The collaborating institutions used their own protocols to collect whole blood in K2EDTA tubes. For TCRbeta analysis, collaborators shipped samples as frozen whole blood, isolated PBMCs, or DNA extracted from either of those sample types. In regard to this clone: What this receptor recognizes is not known. Base qualities are not recorded, but no much larger clone differs from it by a single base.

Paper-wide results and their limitations: The amount of clinical and demographic metadata varied by source and participant and was provided uncurated.

TCRbeta CDR3 regions were amplified from genomic DNA using the immunoSEQ Assay, a bias-controlled multiplex PCR. The source study handled its data this way. The number of nucleated cells in each sample was estimated from the amplification of reference gene primers within the assay. To quantify the absolute abundance of each unique TCRbeta CDR3 rearrangement, sequence reads were collapsed and filtered. Productive Simpson clonality was computed per sample as the square root of Simpson's diversity index over productive rearrangements. TCRdb limited this immuneACCESS table to in-frame rearrangements with V and J called. A share of clones is missing; checked studies link under half to unresolved V genes, and the rest is unexplained. The DNA was the basis for D and trimming; V, J and clone size are from that table. Present in this sample are about 200,000 clones, over 75% of which were seen just once. Clones ranked in the top ten supply around 3.3% of the sample.

The CDR3 sequence holds 19 residues, the cysteine and phenylalanine included. The entry retains the CDR3 DNA only, 57 bases that are in frame from base 1. V is pruned by 7 bases and J by 3 bases, leaving 12 bases of the junction without a gene match. CDR1 and CDR2 are drawn from the germline V gene (reference sequence): WNHNN, SYGVQD. The clonotype was recovered from a man aged 60 to 75 with acute or convalescent COVID-19. The sequenced sample was peripheral blood. In this chain, TRBV10-1 is recombined with TRBJ2-4; 16 central nucleotides agree with TRBD2. This receptor has the CDR3 CASICPGTSGRAIKNIQYF. In nucleotides, the sequence is TGCGCCAGCATTTGCCCCGGGACTAGCGGGAGGGCCATCAAAAACATTCAGTACTTC.